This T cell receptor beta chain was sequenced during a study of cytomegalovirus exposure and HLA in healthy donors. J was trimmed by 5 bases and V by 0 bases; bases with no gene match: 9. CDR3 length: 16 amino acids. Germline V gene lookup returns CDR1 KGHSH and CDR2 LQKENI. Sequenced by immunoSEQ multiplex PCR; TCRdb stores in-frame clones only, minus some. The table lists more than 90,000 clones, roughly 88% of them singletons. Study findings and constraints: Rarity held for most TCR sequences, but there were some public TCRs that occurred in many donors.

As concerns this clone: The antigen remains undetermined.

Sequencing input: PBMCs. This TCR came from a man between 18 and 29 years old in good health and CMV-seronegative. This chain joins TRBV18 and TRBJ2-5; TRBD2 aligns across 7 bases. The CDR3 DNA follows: TGTGCCAGCTCACCACCAAACGGGGGGTCCAGGGAGACCCAGTACTTC. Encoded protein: CASSPPNGGSRETQYF. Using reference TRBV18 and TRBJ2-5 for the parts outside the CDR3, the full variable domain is NAGVMQNPRHLVRRRGQEARLRCSPMKGHSHVYWYRQLPEEGLKFMVYLQKENIIDESGMPKERFSAEFPKEGPSILRIQQVVRGDSAAYFCASSPPNGGSRETQYFGPGTRLLVL.